This T cell receptor beta chain was identified in a study of technical replicates of blood from a few donors. Assay: immunoSEQ multiplex PCR; the TCRdb copy retains only in-frame clones and omits some. The table lists 85,000 or so clones, about 94% of them singletons. This CDR3 has 15 amino acids. In germline, CDR1 is WNHNN, CDR2 SYGVQD (reference sequence). The V and J ends lost 0 bases and 5 bases respectively, with 13 bases between them. The sample was T cells isolated from PBMCs. This rearrangement joins TRBV10-1 to TRBJ1-1; D call uncertain. This clonotype was sampled from a human donor in good health. The CDR3 DNA is TGCGCCAGCAGTGAGTCGAGTGGGAGAAGGACTGAAGCTTTCTTT. Its protein is CASSESSGRRTEAFF.